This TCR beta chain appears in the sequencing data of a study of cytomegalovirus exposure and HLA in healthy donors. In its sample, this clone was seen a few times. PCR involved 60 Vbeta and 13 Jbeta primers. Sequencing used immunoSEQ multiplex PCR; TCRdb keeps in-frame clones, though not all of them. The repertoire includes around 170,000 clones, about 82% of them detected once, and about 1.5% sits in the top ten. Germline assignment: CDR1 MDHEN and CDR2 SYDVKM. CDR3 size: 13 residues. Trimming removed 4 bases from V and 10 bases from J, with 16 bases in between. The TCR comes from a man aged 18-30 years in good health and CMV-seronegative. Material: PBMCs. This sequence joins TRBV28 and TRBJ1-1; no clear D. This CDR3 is CASSSSSLRGAFF. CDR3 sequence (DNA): TGTGCCAGCAGTTCCTCCTCTCTTCGAGGAGCTTTCTTT.